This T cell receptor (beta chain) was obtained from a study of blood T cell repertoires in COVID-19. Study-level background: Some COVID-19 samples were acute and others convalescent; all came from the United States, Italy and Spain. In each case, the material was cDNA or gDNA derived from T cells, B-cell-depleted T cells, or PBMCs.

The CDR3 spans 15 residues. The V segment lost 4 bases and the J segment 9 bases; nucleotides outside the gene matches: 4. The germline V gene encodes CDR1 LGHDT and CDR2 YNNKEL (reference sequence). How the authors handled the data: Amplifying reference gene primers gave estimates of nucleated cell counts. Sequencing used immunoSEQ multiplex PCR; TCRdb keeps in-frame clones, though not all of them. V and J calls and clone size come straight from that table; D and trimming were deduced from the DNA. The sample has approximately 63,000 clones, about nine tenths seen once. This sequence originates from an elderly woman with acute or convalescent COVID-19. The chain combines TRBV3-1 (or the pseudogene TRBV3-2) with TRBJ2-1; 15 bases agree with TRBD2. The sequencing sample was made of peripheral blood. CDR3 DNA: TGTGCCAGCAGCCCACGGACTAGCGGGGGGGCTGAGCAGTTCTTC. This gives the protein CASSPRTSGGAEQFF.